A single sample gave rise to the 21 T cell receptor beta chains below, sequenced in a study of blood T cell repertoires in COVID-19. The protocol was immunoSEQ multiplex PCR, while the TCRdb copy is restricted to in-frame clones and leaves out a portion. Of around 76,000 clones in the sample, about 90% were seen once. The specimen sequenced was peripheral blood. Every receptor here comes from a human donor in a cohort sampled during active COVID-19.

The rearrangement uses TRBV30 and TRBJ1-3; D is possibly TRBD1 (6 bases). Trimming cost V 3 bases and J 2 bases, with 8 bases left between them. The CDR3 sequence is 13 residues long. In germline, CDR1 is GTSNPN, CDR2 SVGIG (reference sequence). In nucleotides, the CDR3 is TGTGCCTGGAGGGACAGCACTGGAAACACCATATATTTT. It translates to CAWRDSTGNTIYF. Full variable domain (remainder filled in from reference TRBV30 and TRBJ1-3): SQTIHQWPATLVQPVGSPLSLECTVEGTSNPNLYWYRQAAGRGLQLLFYSVGIGQISSEVPQNLSASRPQDRQFILSSKKLLLSDSGFYLCAWRDSTGNTIYFGEGSWLTVV.

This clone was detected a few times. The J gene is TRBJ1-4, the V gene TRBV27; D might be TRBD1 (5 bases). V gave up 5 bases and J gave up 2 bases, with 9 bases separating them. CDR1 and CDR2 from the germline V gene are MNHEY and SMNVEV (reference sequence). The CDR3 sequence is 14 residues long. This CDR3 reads CASSGGRTNEKLFF. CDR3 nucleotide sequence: TGTGCCAGCAGTGGGGGGAGGACTAATGAAAAACTGTTTTTT.

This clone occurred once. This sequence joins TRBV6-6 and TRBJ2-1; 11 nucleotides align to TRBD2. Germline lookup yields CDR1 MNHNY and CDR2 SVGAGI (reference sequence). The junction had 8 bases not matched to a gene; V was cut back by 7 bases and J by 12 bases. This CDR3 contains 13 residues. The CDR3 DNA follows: TGTGCCAGCATGGCTAGCGGGGGGCTCGGGCAGTTCTTC. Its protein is CASMASGGLGQFF.

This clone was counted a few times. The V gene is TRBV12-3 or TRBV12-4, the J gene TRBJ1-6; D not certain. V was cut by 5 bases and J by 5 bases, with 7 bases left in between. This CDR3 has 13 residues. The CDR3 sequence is CASSPGDNSPLHF. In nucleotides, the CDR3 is TGTGCCAGCAGTCCCGGGGATAATTCACCCCTCCACTTT.

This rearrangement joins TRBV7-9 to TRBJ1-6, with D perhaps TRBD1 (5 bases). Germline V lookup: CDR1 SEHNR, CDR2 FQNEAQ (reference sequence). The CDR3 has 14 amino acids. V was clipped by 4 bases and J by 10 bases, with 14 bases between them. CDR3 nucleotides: TGTGCCAGCAGCTCGGGGGGAGAGCGGTCACCCCTCCACTTT. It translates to CASSSGGERSPLHF. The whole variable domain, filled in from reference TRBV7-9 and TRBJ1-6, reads DTGVSQNPRHKITKRGQNVTFRCDPISEHNRLYWYRQTLGQGPEFLTYFQNEAQLEKSRLLSDRFSAERPKGSFSTLEIQRTEQGDSAMYLCASSSGGERSPLHFGNGTRLTVT.

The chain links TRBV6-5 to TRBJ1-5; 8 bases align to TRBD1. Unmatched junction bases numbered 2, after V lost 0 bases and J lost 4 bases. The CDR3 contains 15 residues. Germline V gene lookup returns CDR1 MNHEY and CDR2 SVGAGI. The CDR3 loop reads CASSYSGQENQPQHF. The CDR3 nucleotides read TGTGCCAGCAGTTACTCGGGACAGGAAAATCAGCCCCAGCATTTT.

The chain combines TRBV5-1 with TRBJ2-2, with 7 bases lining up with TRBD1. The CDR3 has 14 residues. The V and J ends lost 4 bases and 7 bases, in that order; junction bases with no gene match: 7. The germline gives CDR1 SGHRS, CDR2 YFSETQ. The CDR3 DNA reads TGCGCCAGCAGCCCCGGGACAGAAAGCGGGGAGCTGTTTTTT. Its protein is CASSPGTESGELFF.

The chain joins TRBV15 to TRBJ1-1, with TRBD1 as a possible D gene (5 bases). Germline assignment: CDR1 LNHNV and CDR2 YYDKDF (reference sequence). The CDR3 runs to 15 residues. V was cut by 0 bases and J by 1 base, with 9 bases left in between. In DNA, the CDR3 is TGTGCCACCAGCAGAGATCGACAGACGAACACTGAAGCTTTCTTT. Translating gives CATSRDRQTNTEAFF. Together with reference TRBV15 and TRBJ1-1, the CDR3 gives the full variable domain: DAMVIQNPRYQVTQFGKPVTLSCSQTLNHNVMYWYQQKSSQAPKLLFHYYDKDFNNEADTPDNFQSRRPNTSFCFLDIRSPGLGDTAMYLCATSRDRQTNTEAFFGQGTRLTVV.

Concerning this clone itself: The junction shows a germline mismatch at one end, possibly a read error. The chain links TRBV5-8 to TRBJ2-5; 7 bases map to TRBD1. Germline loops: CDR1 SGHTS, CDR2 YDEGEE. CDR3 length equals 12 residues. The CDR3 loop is CASSLGRDRENF. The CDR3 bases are TGTGCCAGCAGCTTGGGCCGGGACAGAGAAAACTTC.

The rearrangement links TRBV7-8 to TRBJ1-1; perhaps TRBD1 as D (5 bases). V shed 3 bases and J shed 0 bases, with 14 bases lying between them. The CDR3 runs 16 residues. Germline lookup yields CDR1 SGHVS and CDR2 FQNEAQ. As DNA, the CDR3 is TGTGCCAGCAGCTTCGGCAGGGTAGTGATGAACACTGAAGCTTTCTTT. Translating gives CASSFGRVVMNTEAFF. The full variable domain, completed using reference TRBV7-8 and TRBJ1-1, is GAGVSQSPRYKVAKRGQDVALRCDPISGHVSLFWYQQALGQGPEFLTYFQNEAQLDKSGLPSDRFFAERPEGSVSTLKIQRTQQEDSAVYLCASSFGRVVMNTEAFFGQGTRLTVV.

This CDR3 reads CASRGQANYGYTF. For the CDR3, the DNA is TGTGCCAGTCGGGGACAGGCTAACTATGGCTACACCTTC. This chain links TRBV19 with TRBJ1-2; 8 bases match TRBD1. This CDR3 region has 13 residues. Germline trimming cut 8 bases from V and 0 bases from J; bases unmatched to any gene: 2. Germline loops: CDR1 LNHDA, CDR2 SQIVND (reference sequence).

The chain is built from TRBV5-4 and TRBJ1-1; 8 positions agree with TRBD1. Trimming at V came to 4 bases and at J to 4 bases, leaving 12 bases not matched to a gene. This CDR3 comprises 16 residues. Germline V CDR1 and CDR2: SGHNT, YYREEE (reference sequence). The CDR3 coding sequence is TGTGCCAGCAGCCCCGATATGGACAGGGTAGCCACTGAAGCTTTCTTT. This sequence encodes CASSPDMDRVATEAFF.

CDR3 region: CASSLGQYQETQYF. CDR3 nucleotides: TGTGCCAGCAGCTTAGGGCAGTACCAAGAGACCCAGTACTTC. The chain employs TRBV7-9 and TRBJ2-5, with D hard to call. Germline CDR1 reads SEHNR; CDR2 reads FQNEAQ (reference sequence). V was shortened by 1 base and J by 0 bases, with 6 bases between the two germline ends. CDR3 size: 14 residues.

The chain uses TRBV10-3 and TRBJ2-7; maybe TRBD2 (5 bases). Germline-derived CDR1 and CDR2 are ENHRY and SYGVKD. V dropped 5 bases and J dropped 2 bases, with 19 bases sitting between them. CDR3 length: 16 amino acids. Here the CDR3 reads CAISKSNTGLTYEQYF. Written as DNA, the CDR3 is TGTGCCATCAGTAAGAGCAACACCGGACTGACCTACGAGCAGTACTTC.

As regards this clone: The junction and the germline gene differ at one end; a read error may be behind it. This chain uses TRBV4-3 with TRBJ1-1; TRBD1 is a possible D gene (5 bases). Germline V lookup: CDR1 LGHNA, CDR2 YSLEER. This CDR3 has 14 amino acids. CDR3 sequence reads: CASSQDRQNIKYDF. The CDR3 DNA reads TGCGCCAGCAGCCAAGATCGACAGAATATTAAGTATGACTTT.

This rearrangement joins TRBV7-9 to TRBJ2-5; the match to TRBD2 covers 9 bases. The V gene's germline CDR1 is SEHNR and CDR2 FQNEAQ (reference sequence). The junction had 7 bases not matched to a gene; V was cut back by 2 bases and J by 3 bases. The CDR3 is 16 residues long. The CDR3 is CASSLNSGGIKETQYF. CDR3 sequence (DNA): TGTGCCAGCAGCTTAAATAGCGGGGGCATTAAAGAGACCCAGTACTTC.

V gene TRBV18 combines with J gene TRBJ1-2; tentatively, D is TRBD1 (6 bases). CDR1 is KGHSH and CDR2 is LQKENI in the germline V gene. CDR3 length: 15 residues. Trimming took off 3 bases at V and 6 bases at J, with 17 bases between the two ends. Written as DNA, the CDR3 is TGTGCCAGCTCACCCCATACAGGGCCCTCGGATGGCTACACCTTC. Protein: CASSPHTGPSDGYTF.

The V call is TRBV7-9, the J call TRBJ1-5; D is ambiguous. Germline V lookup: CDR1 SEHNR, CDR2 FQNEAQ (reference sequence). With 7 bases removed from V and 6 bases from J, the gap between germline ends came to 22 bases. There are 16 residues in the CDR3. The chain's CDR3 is CASTQFTPGFSQPQHF. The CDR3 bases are TGTGCCAGCACCCAATTCACGCCCGGGTTTAGTCAGCCCCAGCATTTT.

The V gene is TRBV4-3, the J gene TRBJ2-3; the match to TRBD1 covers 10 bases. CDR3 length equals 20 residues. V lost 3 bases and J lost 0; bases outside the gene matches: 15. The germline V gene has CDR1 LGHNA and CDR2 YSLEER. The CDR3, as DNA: TGCGCCAGCAGCCACGACCGGGACAGGGGTGTGGGCTCTAGCACAGATACGCAGTATTTT. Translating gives CASSHDRDRGVGSSTDTQYF.

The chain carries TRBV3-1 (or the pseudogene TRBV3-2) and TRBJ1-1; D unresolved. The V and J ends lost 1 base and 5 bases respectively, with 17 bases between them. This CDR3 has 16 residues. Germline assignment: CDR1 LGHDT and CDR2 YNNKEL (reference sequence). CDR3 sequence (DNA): TGTGCCAGCAGCCAAGGCCTCAGTCTTAGAGGTACTGAAGCTTTCTTT. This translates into CASSQGLSLRGTEAFF.

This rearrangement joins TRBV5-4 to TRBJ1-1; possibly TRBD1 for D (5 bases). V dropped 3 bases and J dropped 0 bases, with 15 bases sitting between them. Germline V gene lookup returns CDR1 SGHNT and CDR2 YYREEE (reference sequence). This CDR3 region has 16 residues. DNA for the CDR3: TGTGCCAGCAGCTCCAGGGCCCCGGTAATGAACACTGAAGCTTTCTTT. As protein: CASSSRAPVMNTEAFF.